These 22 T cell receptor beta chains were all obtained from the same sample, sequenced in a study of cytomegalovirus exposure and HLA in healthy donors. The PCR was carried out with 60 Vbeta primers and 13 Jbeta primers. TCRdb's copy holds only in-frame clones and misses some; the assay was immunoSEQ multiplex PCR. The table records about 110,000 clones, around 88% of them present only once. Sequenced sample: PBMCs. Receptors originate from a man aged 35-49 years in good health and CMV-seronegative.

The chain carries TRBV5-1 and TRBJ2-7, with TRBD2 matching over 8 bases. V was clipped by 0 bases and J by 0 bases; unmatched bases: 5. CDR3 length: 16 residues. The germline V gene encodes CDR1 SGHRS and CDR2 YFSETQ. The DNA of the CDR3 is TGCGCCAGCAGCTTGGGGGTGAGCGGGGGCTCCTACGAGCAGTACTTC. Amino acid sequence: CASSLGVSGGSYEQYF. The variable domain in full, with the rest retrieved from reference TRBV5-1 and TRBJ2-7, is KAGVTQTPRYLIKTRGQQVTLSCSPISGHRSVSWYQQTPGQGLQFLFEYFSETQRNKGNFPGRFSGRQFSNSRSEMNVSTLELGDSALYLCASSLGVSGGSYEQYFGPGTRLTVT.

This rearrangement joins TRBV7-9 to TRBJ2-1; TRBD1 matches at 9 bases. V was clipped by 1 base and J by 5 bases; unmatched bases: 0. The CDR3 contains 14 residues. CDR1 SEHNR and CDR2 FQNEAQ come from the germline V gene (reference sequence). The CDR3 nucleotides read TGTGCCAGCAGCTTAGGGACAGGGGACAATGAGCAGTTCTTC. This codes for CASSLGTGDNEQFF.

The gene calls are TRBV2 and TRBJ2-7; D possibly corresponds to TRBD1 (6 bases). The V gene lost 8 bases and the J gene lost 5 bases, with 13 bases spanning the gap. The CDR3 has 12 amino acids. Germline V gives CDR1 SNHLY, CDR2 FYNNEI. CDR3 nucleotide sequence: TGTGCCAGCGGACAGCTTTCCAACGAGCAGTACTTC. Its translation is CASGQLSNEQYF.

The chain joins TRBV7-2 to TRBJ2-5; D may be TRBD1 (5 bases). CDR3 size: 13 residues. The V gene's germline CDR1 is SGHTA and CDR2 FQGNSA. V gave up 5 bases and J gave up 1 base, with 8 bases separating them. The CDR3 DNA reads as TGTGCCAGCAGCCCAGGGCTCCAAGAGACCCAGTACTTC. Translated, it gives CASSPGLQETQYF.

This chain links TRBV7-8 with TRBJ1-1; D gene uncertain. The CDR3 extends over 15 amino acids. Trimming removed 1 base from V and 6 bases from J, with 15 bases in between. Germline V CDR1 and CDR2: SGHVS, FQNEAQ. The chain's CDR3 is CASSLVFAGYPEAFF. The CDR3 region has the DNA TGTGCCAGCAGCTTAGTTTTTGCGGGGTACCCTGAAGCTTTCTTT.

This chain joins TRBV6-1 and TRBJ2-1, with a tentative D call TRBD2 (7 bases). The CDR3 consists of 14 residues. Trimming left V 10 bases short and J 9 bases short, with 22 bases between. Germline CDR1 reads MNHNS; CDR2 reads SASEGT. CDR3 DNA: TGTGCCACCTCGCTGGCCGGGGGGCAGGGTGAGCAGTTCTTC. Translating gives CATSLAGGQGEQFF.

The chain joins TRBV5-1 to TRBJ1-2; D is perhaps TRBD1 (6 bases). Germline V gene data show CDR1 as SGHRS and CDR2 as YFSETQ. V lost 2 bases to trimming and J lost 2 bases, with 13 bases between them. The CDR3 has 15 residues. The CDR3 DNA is TGCGCCAGCAGCTTTCAACCGGGACAAAACTATGGCTACACCTTC. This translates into CASSFQPGQNYGYTF.

The CDR3 loop reads CASSLGDRAINTEAFF. The CDR3 DNA is TGTGCCAGCAGCTTAGGGGACAGGGCTATTAACACTGAAGCTTTCTTT. The chain has TRBV5-6 and TRBJ1-1, with TRBD1 identical over 9 bases. In germline, CDR1 is SGHDT, CDR2 YYEEEE. Germline trimming cut 2 bases from V and 2 bases from J; bases unmatched to any gene: 7. This CDR3 has 16 residues.

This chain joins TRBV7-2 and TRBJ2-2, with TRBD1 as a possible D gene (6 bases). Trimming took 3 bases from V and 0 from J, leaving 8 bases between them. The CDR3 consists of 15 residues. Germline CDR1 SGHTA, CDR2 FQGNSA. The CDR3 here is CASSLTGSNTGELFF. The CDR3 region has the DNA TGTGCCAGCAGCTTGACAGGATCGAACACCGGGGAGCTGTTTTTT.

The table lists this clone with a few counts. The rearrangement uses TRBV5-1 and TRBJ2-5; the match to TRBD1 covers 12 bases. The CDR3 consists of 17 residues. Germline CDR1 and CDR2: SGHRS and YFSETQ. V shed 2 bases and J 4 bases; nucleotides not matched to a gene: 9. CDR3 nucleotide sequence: TGCGCCAGCAGCTTCTACCGGGACAGGGGGCAAGGAGAGACCCAGTACTTC. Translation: CASSFYRDRGQGETQYF.

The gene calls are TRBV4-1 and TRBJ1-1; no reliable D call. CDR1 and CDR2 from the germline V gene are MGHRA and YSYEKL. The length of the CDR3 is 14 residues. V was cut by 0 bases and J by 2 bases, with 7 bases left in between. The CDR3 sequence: CASSQEPGNTEAFF. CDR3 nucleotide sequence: TGCGCCAGCAGCCAAGAGCCGGGAAACACTGAAGCTTTCTTT.

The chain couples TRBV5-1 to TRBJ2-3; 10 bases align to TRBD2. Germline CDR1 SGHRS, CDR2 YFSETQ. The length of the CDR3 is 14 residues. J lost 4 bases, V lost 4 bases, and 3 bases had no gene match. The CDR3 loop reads CASSESGGADTQYF. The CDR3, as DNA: TGCGCCAGCAGCGAAAGCGGGGGGGCAGATACGCAGTATTTT. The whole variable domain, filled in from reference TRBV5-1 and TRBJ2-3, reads KAGVTQTPRYLIKTRGQQVTLSCSPISGHRSVSWYQQTPGQGLQFLFEYFSETQRNKGNFPGRFSGRQFSNSRSEMNVSTLELGDSALYLCASSESGGADTQYFGPGTRLTVL.

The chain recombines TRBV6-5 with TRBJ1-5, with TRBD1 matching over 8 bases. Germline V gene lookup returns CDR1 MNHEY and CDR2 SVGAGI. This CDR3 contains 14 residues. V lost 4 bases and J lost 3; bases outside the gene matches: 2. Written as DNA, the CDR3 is TGTGCCAGCAGTTCCCAGGGGGCCAATCAGCCCCAGCATTTT. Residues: CASSSQGANQPQHF.

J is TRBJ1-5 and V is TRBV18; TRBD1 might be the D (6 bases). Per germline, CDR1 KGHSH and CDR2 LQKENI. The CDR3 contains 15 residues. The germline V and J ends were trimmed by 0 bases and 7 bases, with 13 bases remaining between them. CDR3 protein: CASSPPGTIRQPQHF. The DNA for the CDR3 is TGTGCCAGCTCACCACCCGGGACAATTAGACAGCCCCAGCATTTT. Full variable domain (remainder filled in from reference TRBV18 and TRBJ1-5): NAGVMQNPRHLVRRRGQEARLRCSPMKGHSHVYWYRQLPEEGLKFMVYLQKENIIDESGMPKERFSAEFPKEGPSILRIQQVVRGDSAAYFCASSPPGTIRQPQHFGDGTRLSIL.

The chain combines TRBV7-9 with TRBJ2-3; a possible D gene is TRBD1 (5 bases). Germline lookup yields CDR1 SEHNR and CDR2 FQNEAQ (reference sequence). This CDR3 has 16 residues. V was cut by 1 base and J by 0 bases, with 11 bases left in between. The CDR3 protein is CASSLGRAASTDTQYF. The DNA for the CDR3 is TGTGCCAGCAGCTTAGGCAGGGCTGCTAGCACAGATACGCAGTATTTT.

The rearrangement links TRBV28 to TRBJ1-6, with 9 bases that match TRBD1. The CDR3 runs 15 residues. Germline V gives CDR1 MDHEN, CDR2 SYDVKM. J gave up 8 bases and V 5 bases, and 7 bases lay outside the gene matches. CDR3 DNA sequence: TGTGCCAGCAGTATCCTACAGGGGGCGGATTCACCCCTCCACTTT. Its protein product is CASSILQGADSPLHF.

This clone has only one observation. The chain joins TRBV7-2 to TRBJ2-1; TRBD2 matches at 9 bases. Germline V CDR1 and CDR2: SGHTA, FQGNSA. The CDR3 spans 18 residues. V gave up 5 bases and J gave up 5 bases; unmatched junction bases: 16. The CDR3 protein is CASSRTVAGVLRDNEQFF. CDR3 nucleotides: TGTGCCAGCAGCAGGACGGTAGCGGGGGTGCTAAGGGACAATGAGCAGTTCTTC.

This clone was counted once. CDR3 protein: CASSRGTSDTQYF. CDR3 DNA: TGCGCCAGCAGCCGCGGGACTTCAGATACGCAGTATTTT. J is TRBJ2-3 and V is TRBV5-1; TRBD2 is a possible D gene (6 bases). The germline CDR1 and CDR2 sequences are SGHRS and YFSETQ. This CDR3 contains 13 residues. V was trimmed by 4 bases and J by 4 bases, leaving 10 bases between them.

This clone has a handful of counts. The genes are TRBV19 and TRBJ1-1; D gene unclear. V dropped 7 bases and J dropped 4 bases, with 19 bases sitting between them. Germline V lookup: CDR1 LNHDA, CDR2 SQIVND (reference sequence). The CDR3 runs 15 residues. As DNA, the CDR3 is TGTGCCAGTACCATATCGCCGAGCGGCCCCACTGAAGCTTTCTTT. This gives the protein CASTISPSGPTEAFF.

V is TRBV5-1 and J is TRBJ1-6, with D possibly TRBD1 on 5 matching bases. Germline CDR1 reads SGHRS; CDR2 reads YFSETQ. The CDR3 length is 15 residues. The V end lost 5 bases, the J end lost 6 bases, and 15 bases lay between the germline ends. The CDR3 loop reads CASRVRGSGNSPLHF. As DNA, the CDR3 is TGCGCCAGCAGGGTAAGGGGCTCGGGTAATTCACCCCTCCACTTT.

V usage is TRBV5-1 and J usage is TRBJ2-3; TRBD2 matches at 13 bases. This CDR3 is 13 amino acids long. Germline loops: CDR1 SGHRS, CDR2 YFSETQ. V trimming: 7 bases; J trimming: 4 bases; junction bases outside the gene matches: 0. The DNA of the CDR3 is TGCGCCAGCGGACTAGCGGGGGCAGATACGCAGTATTTT. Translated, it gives CASGLAGADTQYF.

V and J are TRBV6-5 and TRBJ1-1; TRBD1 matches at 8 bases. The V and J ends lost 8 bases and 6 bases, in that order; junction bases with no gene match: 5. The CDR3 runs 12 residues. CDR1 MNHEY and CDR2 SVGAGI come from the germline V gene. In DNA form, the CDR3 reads TGTGCCAGCGGGGACAGGCGGTCTGAAGCTTTCTTT. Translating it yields CASGDRRSEAFF.